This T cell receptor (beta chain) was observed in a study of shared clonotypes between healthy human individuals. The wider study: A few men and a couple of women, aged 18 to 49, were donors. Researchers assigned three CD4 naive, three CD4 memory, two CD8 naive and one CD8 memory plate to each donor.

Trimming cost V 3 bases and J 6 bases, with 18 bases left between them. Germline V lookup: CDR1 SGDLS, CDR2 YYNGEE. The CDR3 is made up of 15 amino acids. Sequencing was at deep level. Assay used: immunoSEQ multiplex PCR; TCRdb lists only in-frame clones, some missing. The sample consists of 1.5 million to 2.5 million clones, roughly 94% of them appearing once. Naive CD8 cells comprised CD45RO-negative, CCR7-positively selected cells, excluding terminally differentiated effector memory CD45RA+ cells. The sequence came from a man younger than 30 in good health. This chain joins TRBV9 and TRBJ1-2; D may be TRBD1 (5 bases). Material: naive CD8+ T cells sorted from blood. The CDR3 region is CASSGRQRRLDGYTF. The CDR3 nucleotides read TGTGCCAGCAGCGGGAGACAGAGGCGGCTTGATGGCTACACCTTC.